In its sample, the clone carrying this TCR beta chain was seen a few times. Its target is unknown. There are 14 residues in the CDR3. Trimming took off 0 bases at V and 3 bases at J, with 9 bases between the two ends. The germline CDR1 and CDR2 sequences are SGHRS and YFSETQ. The data stem from a study of cytomegalovirus exposure and HLA in healthy donors. The PCR was carried out with 60 Vbeta primers and 13 Jbeta primers. The assay was immunoSEQ multiplex PCR, and TCRdb's table has in-frame clones only and misses some. The repertoire has more than 95,000 clones, approximately 17% of them found once; the top ten carry about 3.1%. Notes on the study in general: Productive status was seen about 87% or about 30% of the time for most TCR beta V segments in an earlier analysis. Immune exposure was documented only through CMV serostatus.

The source material was PBMCs. This TCR was sampled from a female donor in good health and CMV-seropositive. This chain uses TRBV5-1 with TRBJ1-2; perhaps TRBD1 as D (6 bases). The CDR3 protein is CASSLVQGYYGYTF. CDR3 DNA sequence: TGCGCCAGCAGCTTGGTACAGGGTTACTATGGCTACACCTTC.